The clone carrying this TCR beta chain was recorded at least ten times. Its antigen remains unknown. This entry comes from a study of identical twins. Broader study findings: Models came in too low on out-of-frame TCR alpha sharing in monozygotic twins. Zero-insertion analyses were open to partial confounding by invariant MAIT and iNKT cells. Findings came from cross-sectional statistics, without long-term follow-up of donors.

One entry per CDR3 protein results from TCRdb running MiXCR on the 5' RACE reads. This sample has 450,000 to 600,000 distinct CDR3 sequences, with about a fifth found just once. This same sample was also part of a study on yellow fever vaccine responses in identical twins. That publication notes: As reported, the vaccine T cell response of twins seemed partly convergent and partly personalized.

The sequencing sample was made of CD4+ T cells sorted from blood. The clonotype comes from a woman aged 18 to 35 in good health.

CDR3 nucleotide sequence: TGTGCCAGCAGTCTCAGGACAGGACGGAATCAGCCCCAGCATTTT. This gives the protein CASSLRTGRNQPQHF. The chain is built from TRBV12-3 or TRBV12-4 and TRBJ1-5, with 7 bases lining up with TRBD1. This CDR3 is 15 amino acids long. With 5 bases clipped from V and 4 bases from J, the junction kept 8 bases outside the gene matches.